This T cell receptor (beta chain) stems from a study of control samples from healthy donors and cancer patients. Using immunoSEQ multiplex PCR, the repertoire was profiled, and TCRdb retains in-frame clones only, with some absent. The sample shows around 140,000 clones, roughly 93% of them seen only once. Sequences were obtained from blood. This TCR derives from a man between 18 and 29 years old in good health.

The CDR3 loop reads CASSEWGAWGEAFF. The CDR3 DNA reads TGTGCCAGCAGTGAATGGGGGGCTTGGGGTGAAGCTTTCTTT. The rearrangement joins TRBV6-1 to TRBJ1-1, with a possible D match to TRBD1 (6 bases). V lost 2 bases, J lost 7 bases, and 14 bases lay in between. The CDR3 covers 14 residues. Looked up from germline, CDR1 is MNHNS and CDR2 is SASEGT.